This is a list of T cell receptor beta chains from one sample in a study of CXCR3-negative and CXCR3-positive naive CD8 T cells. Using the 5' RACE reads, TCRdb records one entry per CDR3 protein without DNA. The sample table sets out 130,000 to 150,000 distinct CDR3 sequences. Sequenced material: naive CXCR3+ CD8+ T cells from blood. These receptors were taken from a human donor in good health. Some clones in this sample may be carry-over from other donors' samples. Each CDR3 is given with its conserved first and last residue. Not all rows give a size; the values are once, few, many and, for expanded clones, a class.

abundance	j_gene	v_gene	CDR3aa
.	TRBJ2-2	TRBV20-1	CSARPTGNTGELFF
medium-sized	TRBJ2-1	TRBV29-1	CSVEVARGSYEQFF
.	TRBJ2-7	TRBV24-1	CATSAGTGPTYEQYF
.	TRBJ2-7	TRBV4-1	CASSLEFGLAGEHEQYF
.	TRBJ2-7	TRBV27	CARKTGTTYEQYF
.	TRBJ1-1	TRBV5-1	CASSSFDSTTEAFF
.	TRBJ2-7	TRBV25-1	CASSDTGLNPYEQYF
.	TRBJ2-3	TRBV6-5	CASSLGGGRADTQYF
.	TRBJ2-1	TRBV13	CASSPSTGGNEQFF
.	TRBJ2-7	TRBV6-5	CASSSGAHTEQYF
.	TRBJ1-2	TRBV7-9	CASSPTDSWSGYTF
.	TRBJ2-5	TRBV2	CASSQSGGETQYF
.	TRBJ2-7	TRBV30	CAWSVQDRDKQYF
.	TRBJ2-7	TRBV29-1	CSVSPGGASYEQYF
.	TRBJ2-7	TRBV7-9	CASSPGASGGLSYNEQFF
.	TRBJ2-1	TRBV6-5	CASSYSIIRGNNEQFF
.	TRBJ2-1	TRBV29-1	CSVVAASWSLSSYNEQFF
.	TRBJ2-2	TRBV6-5	CASSAMAGGGELFF
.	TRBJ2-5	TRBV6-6	CASSYSNLARETQYF
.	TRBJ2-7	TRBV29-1	CSVETRTGGHYEQYF
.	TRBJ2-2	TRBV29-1	CSVAGGRMVENTGELFF
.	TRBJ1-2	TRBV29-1	CSVEGTGPNYGYTF
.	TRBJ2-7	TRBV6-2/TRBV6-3	CAGAGEADEQYF
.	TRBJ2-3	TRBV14	CASSPSWEGTDTQYF
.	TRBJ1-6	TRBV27	CASGPGQDNSPLHF
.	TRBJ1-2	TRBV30	CAWSATGGDGYAF
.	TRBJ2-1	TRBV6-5	CATWSLSRNEQFF
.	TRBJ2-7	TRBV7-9	CASSLLQGGDEQYF
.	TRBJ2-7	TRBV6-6	CASSYTIADGRAFYEQYF
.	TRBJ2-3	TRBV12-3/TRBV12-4	CASSIGTEATQYF
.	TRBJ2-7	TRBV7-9	CASSYPGQTYEQYF
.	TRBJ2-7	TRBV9	CASSESSGSGYEQYF
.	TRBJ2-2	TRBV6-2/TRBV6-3	CASSHRDRGLAGELFF
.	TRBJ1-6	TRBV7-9	CACERTGERFSPLHF
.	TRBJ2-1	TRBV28	CASSFWGASYNEQFF
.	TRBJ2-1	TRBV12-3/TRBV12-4	CASRWENYNEQFF
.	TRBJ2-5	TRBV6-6	CASSYSWGLETQYF
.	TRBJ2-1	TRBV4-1	CASSTGLAGGNEQFF
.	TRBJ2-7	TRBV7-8	CASSPGGTGASYEQYF
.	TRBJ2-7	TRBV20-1	CSASSGLHEQYF
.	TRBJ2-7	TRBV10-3	CAIRPTEGSYEQYF
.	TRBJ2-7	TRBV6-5	CASTMAGEQYF
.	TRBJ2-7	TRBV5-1	CASSAGDVGPGWYEQYF
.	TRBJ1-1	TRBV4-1	CASSSGVPESFF
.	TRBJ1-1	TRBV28	CASSPTGSDTEAFF
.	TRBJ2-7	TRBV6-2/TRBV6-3	CASSWDVAYEQYF
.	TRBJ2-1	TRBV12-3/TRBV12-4	CASRASGRTSDEQFF